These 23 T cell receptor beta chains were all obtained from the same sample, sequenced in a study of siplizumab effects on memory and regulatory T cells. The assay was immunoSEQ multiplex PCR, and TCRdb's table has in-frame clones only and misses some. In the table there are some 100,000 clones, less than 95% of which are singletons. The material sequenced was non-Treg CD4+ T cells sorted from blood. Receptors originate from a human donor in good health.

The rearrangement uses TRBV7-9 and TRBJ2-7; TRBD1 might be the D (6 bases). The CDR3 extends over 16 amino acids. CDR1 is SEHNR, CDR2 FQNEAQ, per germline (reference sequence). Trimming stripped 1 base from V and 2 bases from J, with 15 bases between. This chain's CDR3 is CASSLVGQGRPYEQYF. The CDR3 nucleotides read TGTGCCAGCAGCTTAGTCGGCCAGGGGCGTCCCTACGAGCAGTACTTC.

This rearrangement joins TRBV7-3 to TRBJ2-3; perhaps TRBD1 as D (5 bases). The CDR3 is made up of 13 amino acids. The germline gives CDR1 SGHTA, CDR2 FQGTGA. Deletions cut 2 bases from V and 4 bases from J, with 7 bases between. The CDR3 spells CASSLSGPDTQYF. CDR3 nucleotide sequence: TGTGCCAGCAGCTTATCAGGGCCAGATACGCAGTATTTT.

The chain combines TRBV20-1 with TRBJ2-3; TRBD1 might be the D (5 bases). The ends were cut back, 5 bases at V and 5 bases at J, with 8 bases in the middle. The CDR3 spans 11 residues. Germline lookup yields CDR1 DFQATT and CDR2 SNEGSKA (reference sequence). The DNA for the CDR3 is TGCAGTGCTCAGGGTGAAGATACGCAGTATTTT. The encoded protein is CSAQGEDTQYF.

The CDR3 coding sequence is TGTGCCAGCAGACTAGCGGGAGTCTACAATGAGCAGTTCTTC. This encodes CASRLAGVYNEQFF. The chain recombines TRBV28 with TRBJ2-1; TRBD2 aligns across 11 bases. After removal of 6 bases from V and 3 bases from J, the junction contained 1 base not matched to a gene. Germline V lookup: CDR1 MDHEN, CDR2 SYDVKM. The CDR3 totals 14 residues.

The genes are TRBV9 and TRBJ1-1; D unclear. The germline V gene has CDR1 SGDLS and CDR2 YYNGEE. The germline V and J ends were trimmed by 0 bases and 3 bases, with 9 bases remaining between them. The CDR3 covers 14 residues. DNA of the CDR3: TGTGCCAGCAGCGTAGCGCGGGCGGACACTGAAGCTTTCTTT. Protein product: CASSVARADTEAFF.

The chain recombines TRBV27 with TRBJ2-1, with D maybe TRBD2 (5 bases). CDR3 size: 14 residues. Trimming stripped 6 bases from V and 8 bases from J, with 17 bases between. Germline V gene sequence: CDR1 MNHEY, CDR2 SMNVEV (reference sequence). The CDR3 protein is CASRRVAGRHEQFF. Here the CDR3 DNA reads TGTGCCAGCAGGCGGGTGGCAGGCCGTCATGAGCAGTTCTTC.

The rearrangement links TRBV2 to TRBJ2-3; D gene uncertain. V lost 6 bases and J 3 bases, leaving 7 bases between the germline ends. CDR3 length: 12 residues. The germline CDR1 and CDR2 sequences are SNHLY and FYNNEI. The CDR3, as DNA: TGTGCCAGCAGCCAACTTACAGATACGCAGTATTTT. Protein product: CASSQLTDTQYF.

CDR3 in DNA: TGTGCCAGTACCCCGGGGGGTATCTATGGCTACACCTTC. This translates into CASTPGGIYGYTF. The genes are TRBV19 and TRBJ1-2, with a weak D call TRBD1 (5 bases). Germline CDR1 and CDR2: LNHDA and SQIVND (reference sequence). V was cut by 7 bases and J by 4 bases, with 13 bases left in between. The CDR3 has 13 residues.

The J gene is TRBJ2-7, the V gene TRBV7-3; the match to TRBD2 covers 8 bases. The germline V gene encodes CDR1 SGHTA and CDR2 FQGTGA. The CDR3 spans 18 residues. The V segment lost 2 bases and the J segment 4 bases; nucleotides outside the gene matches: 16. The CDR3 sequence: CASSLELALSGSRYEQYF. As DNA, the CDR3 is TGTGCCAGCAGCTTAGAACTGGCTCTGAGCGGGAGTAGGTACGAGCAGTACTTC.

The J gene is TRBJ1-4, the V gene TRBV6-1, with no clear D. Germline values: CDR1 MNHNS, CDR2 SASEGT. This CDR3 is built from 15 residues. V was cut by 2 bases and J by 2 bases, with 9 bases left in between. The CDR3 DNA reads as TGTGCCAGCAGTGAACTGAGTTTCACTAATGAAAAACTGTTTTTT. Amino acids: CASSELSFTNEKLFF.

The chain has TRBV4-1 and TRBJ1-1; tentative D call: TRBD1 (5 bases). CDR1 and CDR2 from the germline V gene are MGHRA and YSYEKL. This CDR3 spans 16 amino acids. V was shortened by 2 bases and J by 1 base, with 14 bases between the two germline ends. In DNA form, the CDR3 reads TGCGCCAGCAGCCAAAAGGAAGGGGTACGGAACACTGAAGCTTTCTTT. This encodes CASSQKEGVRNTEAFF.

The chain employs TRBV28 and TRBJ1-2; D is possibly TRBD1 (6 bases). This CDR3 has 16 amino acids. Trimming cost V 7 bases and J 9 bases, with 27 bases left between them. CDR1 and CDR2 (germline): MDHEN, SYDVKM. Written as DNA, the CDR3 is TGTGCCAGCACCACCCCAAGGGGGACCCCGATTATTAGCTACACCTTC. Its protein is CASTTPRGTPIISYTF.

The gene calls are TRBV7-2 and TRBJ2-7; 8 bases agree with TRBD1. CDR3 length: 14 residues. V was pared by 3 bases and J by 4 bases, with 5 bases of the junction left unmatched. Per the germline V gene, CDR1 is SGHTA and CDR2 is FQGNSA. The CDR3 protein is CASSFRGQGYEQYF. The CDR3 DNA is TGTGCCAGCAGCTTCAGAGGACAGGGTTACGAGCAGTACTTC.

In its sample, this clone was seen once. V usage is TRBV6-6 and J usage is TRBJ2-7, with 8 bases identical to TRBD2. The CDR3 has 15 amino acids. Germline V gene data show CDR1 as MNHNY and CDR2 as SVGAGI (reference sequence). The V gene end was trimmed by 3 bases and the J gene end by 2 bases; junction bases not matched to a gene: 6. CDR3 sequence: CASSYPGSGTYEQYF. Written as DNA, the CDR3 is TGTGCCAGCAGTTATCCGGGTAGCGGGACCTACGAGCAGTACTTC.

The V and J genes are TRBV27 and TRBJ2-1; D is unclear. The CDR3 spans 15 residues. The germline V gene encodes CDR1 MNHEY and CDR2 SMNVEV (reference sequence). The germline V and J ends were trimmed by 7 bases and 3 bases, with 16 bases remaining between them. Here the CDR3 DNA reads TGTGCCAGCACAAGGAGCGCAGTGAACTACAATGAGCAGTTCTTC. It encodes CASTRSAVNYNEQFF.

The DNA for the CDR3 is TGTGCCAGTAGTATGGACCGGGACAACCTATACGAGCAGTACTTC. This codes for CASSMDRDNLYEQYF. The chain links TRBV19 to TRBJ2-7, with D tentatively TRBD1 (6 bases). Trimming pared 3 bases from V and 4 bases from J, leaving 16 bases between. This CDR3 has 15 residues. Germline V gene data show CDR1 as LNHDA and CDR2 as SQIVND (reference sequence).

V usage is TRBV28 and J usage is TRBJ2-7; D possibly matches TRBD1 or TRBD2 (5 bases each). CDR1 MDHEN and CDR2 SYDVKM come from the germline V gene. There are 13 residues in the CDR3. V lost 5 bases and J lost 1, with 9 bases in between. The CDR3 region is CASSGDRSYEQYF. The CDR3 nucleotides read TGTGCCAGCAGTGGGGACCGATCCTACGAGCAGTACTTC.

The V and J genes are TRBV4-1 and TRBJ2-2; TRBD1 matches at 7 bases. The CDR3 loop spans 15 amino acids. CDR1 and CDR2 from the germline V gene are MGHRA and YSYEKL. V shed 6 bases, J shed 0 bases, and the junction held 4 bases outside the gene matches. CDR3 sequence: CASRMGQTNTGELFF. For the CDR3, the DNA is TGCGCCAGCAGAATGGGACAGACGAACACCGGGGAGCTGTTTTTT.

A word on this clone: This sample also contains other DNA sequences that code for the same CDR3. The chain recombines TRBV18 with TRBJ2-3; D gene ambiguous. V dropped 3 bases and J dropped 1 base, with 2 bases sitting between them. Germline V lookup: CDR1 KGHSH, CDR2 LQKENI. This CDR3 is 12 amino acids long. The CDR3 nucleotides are TGTGCCAGCTCACCTCGCACAGATACGCAGTATTTT. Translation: CASSPRTDTQYF.

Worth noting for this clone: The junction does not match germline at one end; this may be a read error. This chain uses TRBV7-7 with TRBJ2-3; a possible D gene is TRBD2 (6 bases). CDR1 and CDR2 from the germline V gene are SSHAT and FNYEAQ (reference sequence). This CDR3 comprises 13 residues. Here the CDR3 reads CASSRLGPDTQYF. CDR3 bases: TGTGCTAGCAGCCGACTAGGTCCAGATACGCAGTATTTT.

CDR3 sequence reads: CASSERVLQPQHF. DNA of the CDR3: TGTGCCAGCAGTGAGAGGGTTCTGCAGCCCCAGCATTTT. The chain employs TRBV6-1 and TRBJ1-5; D is ambiguous. The V and J ends lost 3 bases and 7 bases respectively, with 10 bases between them. Germline-derived CDR1 and CDR2 are MNHNS and SASEGT. There are 13 residues in the CDR3.

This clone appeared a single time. The CDR3 DNA reads TGTGCCAGCAGCTTTGAGGGACTACCCACAGATACGCAGTATTTT. This encodes CASSFEGLPTDTQYF. This chain uses TRBV11-3 with TRBJ2-3; 7 positions match TRBD2. This CDR3 region has 15 residues. Losses at the gene ends were 3 bases for V and 2 bases for J; bases not matched to a gene: 5. Germline V lookup: CDR1 SGHNT, CDR2 YENEEA. Complete variable domain (other parts from reference TRBV11-3 and TRBJ2-3): EAGVVQSPRYKIIEKKQPVAFWCNPISGHNTLYWYLQNLGQGPELLIRYENEEAVDDSQLPKDRFSAERLKGVDSTLKIQPAELGDSAVYLCASSFEGLPTDTQYFGPGTRLTVL.

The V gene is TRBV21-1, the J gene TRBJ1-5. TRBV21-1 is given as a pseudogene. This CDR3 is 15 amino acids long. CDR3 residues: CASSKMKNSNQPQHF. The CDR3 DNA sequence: TGTGCCAGCAGCAAAATGAAGAATAGCAATCAGCCCCAGCATTTT.